The 14 T cell receptor beta chains below were found in one sample sequenced in a study of early T cells in non-severe SARS-CoV-2 infection. TCRdb re-called the 5' RACE reads through MiXCR, storing one row per CDR3 protein. The data hold tens of thousands of distinct CDR3 sequences, with about 6.2% observed a single time. The sequencing input was whole blood. The origin of the receptors is an adult who was a healthcare worker with PCR-confirmed SARS-CoV-2 infection or an uninfected control (not recorded which).

In this sample, this clonotype turned up many times. The rearrangement uses TRBV27 and TRBJ1-4, with a weak D call TRBD1 (6 bases). Trimming removed 5 bases from V and 8 bases from J, with 12 bases in between. CDR1 and CDR2 from the germline V gene are MNHEY and SMNVEV (reference sequence). CDR3 length: 13 amino acids. CDR3 residues: CASSPPGAEKLFF. CDR3 DNA: TGTGCCAGCAGTCCACCAGGGGCAGAAAAACTGTTTTTT.

This clonotype was detected ten times or more. The chain is built from TRBV20-1 and TRBJ2-1, with TRBD2 as a possible D gene (5 bases). The CDR3 spans 16 residues. CDR1 and CDR2 from the germline V gene are DFQATT and SNEGSKA (reference sequence). Trimming cost V 2 bases and J 7 bases, with 21 bases left between them. The CDR3 DNA follows: TGCAGTGCTAGACCGCCGAGCGGAGCTGTGGTGAATGAGCAGTTCTTC. Amino acid sequence: CSARPPSGAVVNEQFF.

V usage is TRBV20-1 and J usage is TRBJ2-3; the match to TRBD1 covers 7 bases. Unmatched junction bases numbered 5, after V lost 5 bases and J lost 6 bases. CDR3 length equals 12 residues. CDR1 and CDR2 from the germline V gene are DFQATT and SNEGSKA (reference sequence). For the CDR3, the DNA is TGCAGTGCTCCCCGGGACAGCGATACGCAGTATTTT. It specifies CSAPRDSDTQYF.

This clonotype showed up just a few times. The chain couples TRBV29-1 to TRBJ2-1, with 8 bases aligning to TRBD2. The germline V gene has CDR1 SQVTM and CDR2 ANQGSEA. Trimming took 4 bases from V and 3 from J; bases not matched to a gene: 2. This CDR3 contains 13 residues. The CDR3 sequence is CSVGTSLYNEQFF. CDR3 DNA sequence: TGCAGCGTTGGGACTAGCCTCTACAATGAGCAGTTCTTC.

This clonotype was counted many times. This chain joins TRBV28 and TRBJ2-5; D not resolved. Germline assignment: CDR1 MDHEN and CDR2 SYDVKM. CDR3 length: 12 residues. V was cut by 8 bases and J by 4 bases, with 11 bases left in between. Written as DNA, the CDR3 is TGTGCCAGCTACCGTGCTGGAGAGACCCAGTACTTC. This codes for CASYRAGETQYF.

This clonotype was detected many times. In nucleotides, the CDR3 is TGTGCCAGCCGCGGCGCACGGGAAAAACTGTTTTTT. It translates to CASRGAREKLFF. This chain links TRBV27 with TRBJ1-4; D not certain. CDR1 is MNHEY, CDR2 SMNVEV, per germline (reference sequence). The CDR3 covers 12 residues. Trimming stripped 8 bases from V and 8 bases from J, with 12 bases between.

Only a few counts were recorded for this clonotype. The V call is TRBV5-5, the J call TRBJ1-3; D remains ambiguous. CDR1 SGHKS and CDR2 YYEKEE come from the germline V gene (reference sequence). Deletions cut 1 base from V and 0 bases from J, with 5 bases between. This CDR3 comprises 14 residues. CDR3 residues: CASSLTASGNTIYF. The CDR3 DNA is TGTGCCAGCAGCTTGACGGCCTCTGGAAACACCATATATTTT.

There are a few counts of this clonotype. The chain uses TRBV7-2 and TRBJ1-5; D is unclear. The ends were cut back, 6 bases at V and 6 bases at J, with 12 bases in the middle. Germline CDR1 and CDR2: SGHTA and FQGNSA. This CDR3 spans 13 amino acids. The CDR3: CASRFVVGQPQHF. The CDR3 DNA is TGTGCCAGCAGGTTCGTAGTGGGTCAGCCCCAGCATTTT.

The chain joins TRBV6-2 or TRBV6-3 to TRBJ2-5, with TRBD1 as a possible D gene (6 bases). Trimming left V 6 bases short and J 2 bases short, with 22 bases between. This CDR3 region has 17 residues. From germline, CDR1 is MNHEY and CDR2 SVGEGT. The CDR3 nucleotides read TGTGCCAGCAGAAAACTCCAACCGGGACATGAACAAGAGACCCAGTACTTC. This gives the protein CASRKLQPGHEQETQYF.

This clonotype was detected a few times. The chain's CDR3 is CASSYHGTSGYEQYF. CDR3 nucleotide sequence: TGTGCCAGCAGTTATCACGGGACTAGCGGATACGAGCAGTACTTC. The chain employs TRBV6-5 and TRBJ2-7; 11 bases are shared with TRBD2. CDR1 MNHEY and CDR2 SVGAGI come from the germline V gene. V shed 3 bases and J 4 bases; nucleotides not matched to a gene: 5. This CDR3 contains 15 residues.

This clonotype has only a few counts. The rearrangement links TRBV11-1 to TRBJ2-1; D not resolved. The germline V gene has CDR1 SGHAT and CDR2 FQDESV (reference sequence). The CDR3 loop spans 17 amino acids. The ends were cut back, 1 base at V and 4 bases at J, with 17 bases in the middle. CDR3 in amino acids: CASSLVGWVDQYNEQFF. The CDR3 DNA reads as TGTGCCAGCAGCTTAGTCGGATGGGTGGATCAATACAATGAGCAGTTCTTC.

The chain is built from TRBV6-2 or TRBV6-3 and TRBJ2-2; perhaps TRBD2 as D (5 bases). Trimming pared 8 bases from V and 6 bases from J, leaving 13 bases between. Germline values: CDR1 MNHEY, CDR2 SVGEGT. The CDR3 is made up of 13 amino acids. CDR3 in amino acids: CASQERFAGELFF. CDR3 sequence (DNA): TGTGCCAGCCAAGAGCGGTTCGCCGGGGAGCTGTTTTTT.

The chain recombines TRBV14 with TRBJ2-2; no firm D call. The ends were cut back, 6 bases at V and 1 base at J, with 6 bases in the middle. In germline, CDR1 is SGHDN, CDR2 FVKESK. CDR3 length equals 13 residues. CDR3: CASRPGNTGELFF. The CDR3 DNA is TGTGCCAGCAGACCCGGGAACACCGGGGAGCTGTTTTTT.

This clonotype was seen more than once but under ten times. The rearrangement links TRBV19 to TRBJ2-3; D possibly corresponds to TRBD2 (6 bases). This CDR3 region has 14 residues. The germline V and J ends were trimmed by 6 bases and 5 bases, with 15 bases remaining between them. Germline V gene lookup returns CDR1 LNHDA and CDR2 SQIVND (reference sequence). CDR3 in amino acids: CASRSQRAGDTQYF. The CDR3 DNA reads TGTGCCAGTAGGTCCCAGCGGGCGGGAGATACGCAGTATTTT.